Below, 6 T cell receptor beta chains from the same sample are listed, as sequenced in a study of control samples from healthy donors and cancer patients. Assay used: immunoSEQ multiplex PCR; TCRdb lists only in-frame clones, some missing. The repertoire holds 60,000 or so clones, with roughly 86% as singletons. Specimen: blood. Receptors were obtained from a man in his forties or fifties in good health.

This chain uses TRBV19 with TRBJ2-3, with D perhaps matching TRBD2 (8 bases). The germline CDR1 and CDR2 sequences are LNHDA and SQIVND (reference sequence). The CDR3 length is 20 residues. Trimming took 5 bases from V and 5 from J, leaving 32 bases between them. CDR3 in amino acids: CASSHVTGRPSGPWGDTQYF. The CDR3 region has the DNA TGTGCCAGTAGTCACGTGACAGGGAGGCCTAGCGGGCCCTGGGGAGATACGCAGTATTTT.

CDR3 loop: CATSNTGFHEQYF. The CDR3 DNA follows: TGTGCCACCAGTAATACCGGGTTCCACGAGCAGTACTTC. V and J are TRBV24-1 and TRBJ2-7; D is uncertain. The CDR3 is 13 amino acids. Germline V gene lookup returns CDR1 KGHDR and CDR2 SFDVKD. The V end lost 6 bases, the J end lost 5 bases, and 13 bases lay between the germline ends.

The chain uses TRBV6-5 and TRBJ2-2; 14 bases map to TRBD2. CDR3 length: 16 amino acids. The V gene's germline CDR1 is MNHEY and CDR2 SVGAGI. J lost 5 bases, V lost 6 bases, and 5 bases had no gene match. The CDR3, as DNA: TGTGCCAGCAGCTACGGACTAGCGGGAGGAACCGGGGAGCTGTTTTTT. The encoded protein is CASSYGLAGGTGELFF.

The genes are TRBV19 and TRBJ2-3; TRBD2 might be the D (5 bases). CDR1 is LNHDA and CDR2 is SQIVND in the germline V gene (reference sequence). There are 15 residues in the CDR3. V was shortened by 4 bases and J by 0 bases, with 11 bases between the two germline ends. In nucleotides, the CDR3 is TGTGCCAGTAGTAGGGTAGCGTCTAGCACAGATACGCAGTATTTT. It is translated as CASSRVASSTDTQYF. Together with reference TRBV19 and TRBJ2-3, the CDR3 gives the full variable domain: DGGITQSPKYLFRKEGQNVTLSCEQNLNHDAMYWYRQDPGQGLRLIYYSQIVNDFQKGDIAEGYSVSREKKESFPLTVTSAQKNPTAFYLCASSRVASSTDTQYFGPGTRLTVL.

The chain employs TRBV28 and TRBJ1-1; D is possibly TRBD1 (6 bases). CDR3 length equals 14 residues. V lost 6 bases, J lost 1 base, and 12 bases lay in between. Germline V gene sequence: CDR1 MDHEN, CDR2 SYDVKM. This CDR3 is CASRYRVKNTEAFF. The CDR3 DNA sequence: TGTGCCAGCAGATACAGGGTAAAGAACACTGAAGCTTTCTTT. Complete variable domain (other parts from reference TRBV28 and TRBJ1-1): DVKVTQSSRYLVKRTGEKVFLECVQDMDHENMFWYRQDPGLGLRLIYFSYDVKMKEKGDIPEGYSVSREKKERFSLILESASTNQTSMYLCASRYRVKNTEAFFGQGTRLTVV.

This clone occurred a few times. The J gene is TRBJ2-3, the V gene TRBV21-1; the tabulated D call, TRBD2, remains unverified against the DNA. TRBV21-1 represents a pseudogene. This CDR3 is 18 amino acids long. DNA of the CDR3: TGTGCCAGCAGCAAAGATGAGGTGGGAGGGCCTATCACAGATACGCAGTATTTT. It translates to CASSKDEVGGPITDTQYF.